Sequencing of this T cell receptor (beta chain) was carried out in a study of OX40 agonist ivuxolimab in advanced cancers. Profiled with immunoSEQ multiplex PCR; TCRdb holds only in-frame clones, not every one. The sample lists some 65,000 clones; roughly 87% were seen once. Germline assignment: CDR1 LNHDA and CDR2 SQIVND (reference sequence). V lost 6 bases and J lost 1, with 13 bases in between. This CDR3 region has 14 residues. Material: CD4+ or CD8+ T cells sorted from blood, obtained in a trial of the OX40 agonist ivuxolimab. The source of this sequence is an adult with an advanced solid tumor such as melanoma, head and neck, liver or kidney cancer. The V and J genes are TRBV19 and TRBJ2-7; D gene unclear. In nucleotides, the CDR3 is TGTGCCAGTAGCCGTGGCAGACCGTCCTACGAGCAGTACTTC. It yields the protein CASSRGRPSYEQYF.